Below are 19 T cell receptor beta chains sequenced from a single sample in a study of cytomegalovirus exposure and HLA in healthy donors (dated by TCRdb to 2016 to 2017). Libraries were constructed by the immunoSEQ multiplex PCR assay. TCRdb took over this immuneACCESS table, retaining in-frame rearrangements with V and J assigned. Such tables are incomplete; in checked studies, under half of the missing clones stem from an unresolved V gene, and the remainder is unexplained. A total of roughly 150,000 clones appear in this sample, about 88% of them only once. The ten largest clones capture 2.5% to 3% of the sample. The sample was PBMCs. The receptors stem from a young man in good health and CMV-seronegative.

The chain uses TRBV19 and TRBJ1-3; D remains unclear. Germline V gives CDR1 LNHDA, CDR2 SQIVND (reference sequence). The CDR3 sequence is 13 residues long. DNA of the CDR3: TGTGCGTCGTACAGAGCCCCTGGAAACACCATATATTTT. Translation gives CASYRAPGNTIYF.

This chain connects TRBV4-1 to TRBJ1-5, with 9 bases fitting TRBD1. Unmatched junction bases numbered 8, after V lost 3 bases and J lost 2 bases. CDR1 and CDR2 (germline): MGHRA, YSYEKL. The CDR3 consists of 17 residues. In DNA, the CDR3 is TGCGCCAGCAGCCATGGCTGGACAGGGGCCGGCAATCAGCCCCAGCATTTT. Translating gives CASSHGWTGAGNQPQHF.

The chain joins TRBV28 to TRBJ2-1, with a tentative D call TRBD1 (5 bases). The CDR3 has 15 amino acids. V shed 3 bases and J shed 3 bases, with 12 bases lying between them. The germline V gene encodes CDR1 MDHEN and CDR2 SYDVKM. The chain's CDR3 is CASSFQDTVYNEQFF. The CDR3 DNA sequence: TGTGCCAGCAGTTTTCAGGACACGGTCTACAATGAGCAGTTCTTC. The whole variable domain, remainder taken from reference TRBV28 and TRBJ2-1, is DVKVTQSSRYLVKRTGEKVFLECVQDMDHENMFWYRQDPGLGLRLIYFSYDVKMKEKGDIPEGYSVSREKKERFSLILESASTNQTSMYLCASSFQDTVYNEQFFGPGTRLTVL.

This sequence joins TRBV14 and TRBJ2-7; D remains unclear. Trimming shortened V by 2 bases and J by 7 bases, and 15 bases separated the two germline ends. This CDR3 is built from 14 residues. Germline-derived CDR1 and CDR2 are SGHDN and FVKESK. CDR3 coding DNA: TGTGCCAGCAGCCAACAGTCTGTGCTCGTAGAGCAGTACTTC. This encodes CASSQQSVLVEQYF.

The chain links TRBV27 to TRBJ1-5; 7 bases agree with TRBD1. The germline gives CDR1 MNHEY, CDR2 SMNVEV (reference sequence). This CDR3 is built from 17 residues. The V gene end was trimmed by 7 bases and the J gene end by 0 bases; junction bases not matched to a gene: 12. This chain's CDR3 is CASKDRSTFYSNQPQHF. In DNA form, the CDR3 reads TGTGCCAGCAAGGACAGGTCCACGTTTTATAGCAATCAGCCCCAGCATTTT.

The chain links TRBV19 to TRBJ1-5; no clear D gene. The V end was cut by 0 bases, the J end by 5 bases, with 11 bases between. The CDR3 has 15 residues. In germline, CDR1 is LNHDA, CDR2 SQIVND (reference sequence). The CDR3 DNA follows: TGTGCCAGTAGTATAGACGCGGGTGGTTATCAGCCCCAGCATTTT. This translates into CASSIDAGGYQPQHF.

The V gene is TRBV5-1, the J gene TRBJ2-2; D gene unclear. The CDR3 contains 15 residues. Germline values: CDR1 SGHRS, CDR2 YFSETQ. V shed 0 bases and J shed 6 bases, with 12 bases lying between them. This CDR3 reads CASSLGTAHPGELFF. The DNA of the CDR3 is TGCGCCAGCAGCTTGGGCACTGCCCATCCCGGGGAGCTGTTTTTT.

CDR3 bases: TGTGCCAGCAGCTTTAGCGGCCCGAACACCGGGGAGCTGTTTTTT. Protein product: CASSFSGPNTGELFF. V is TRBV6-1 and J is TRBJ2-2, with D maybe TRBD2 (6 bases). The CDR3 sequence is 15 residues long. V was pared by 6 bases and J by 0 bases, with 11 bases between. Germline V gene data show CDR1 as MNHNS and CDR2 as SASEGT.

The chain couples TRBV11-2 to TRBJ1-1; D remains unclear. Germline CDR1 is SGHAT and CDR2 is FQNNGV. V lost 4 bases and J 1 base, leaving 7 bases between the germline ends. The CDR3 is 13 amino acids. CDR3 protein: CASSSRENTEAFF. DNA for the CDR3: TGTGCCAGCAGCTCCCGGGAGAACACTGAAGCTTTCTTT.

J is TRBJ2-7 and V is TRBV11-2, with TRBD1 matching 10 bases. CDR1 is SGHAT and CDR2 is FQNNGV in the germline V gene. V gave up 8 bases and J gave up 3 bases; unmatched junction bases: 4. The CDR3 length is 13 residues. The CDR3 nucleotides read TGTGCCAGCGACGGGACAGGGGTCTACGAGCAGTACTTC. Translating gives CASDGTGVYEQYF.

V and J are TRBV4-1 and TRBJ1-3; D unresolved. The CDR3 consists of 12 residues. Germline loops: CDR1 MGHRA, CDR2 YSYEKL. V was cut by 1 base and J by 5 bases, with 3 bases left in between. DNA of the CDR3: TGCGCCAGCAGCCAAGTCAGAAACACCATATATTTT. This codes for CASSQVRNTIYF.

J is TRBJ2-1 and V is TRBV6-5; TRBD2 agrees at 8 bases. The CDR3 covers 15 residues. Germline assignment: CDR1 MNHEY and CDR2 SVGAGI. With 2 bases clipped from V and 10 bases from J, the junction kept 10 bases outside the gene matches. Here the CDR3 DNA reads TGTGCCAGCAGTTACGTAGAGGCGGGAGGTGGGGAGCAGTTCTTC. Its translation: CASSYVEAGGGEQFF.

This sequence joins TRBV9 and TRBJ2-1; weak D call: TRBD2 (6 bases). Trimming stripped 4 bases from V and 7 bases from J, with 9 bases between. The V gene's germline CDR1 is SGDLS and CDR2 YYNGEE. The CDR3 totals 12 residues. CDR3 region: CASSSGGNEQFF. The CDR3 DNA reads TGTGCCAGCAGCAGCGGAGGGAATGAGCAGTTCTTC.

The rearrangement links TRBV19 to TRBJ1-4; D remains unclear. The CDR3 is 14 amino acids. V gave up 7 bases and J gave up 3 bases, with 12 bases separating them. The germline CDR1 and CDR2 sequences are LNHDA and SQIVND (reference sequence). CDR3 region: CASTEGSANEKLFF. CDR3 nucleotides: TGTGCCAGTACTGAGGGTTCAGCTAATGAAAAACTGTTTTTT.

This clone was counted once. The rearrangement uses TRBV19 and TRBJ1-5; TRBD1 aligns across 7 bases. This CDR3 has 15 residues. CDR1 LNHDA and CDR2 SQIVND come from the germline V gene (reference sequence). Unmatched junction bases numbered 9, after V lost 3 bases and J lost 7 bases. The CDR3 loop reads CASSMQGELGQPQHF. The CDR3 nucleotides read TGTGCCAGTAGTATGCAGGGGGAATTAGGACAGCCCCAGCATTTT.

The rearrangement links TRBV7-2 to TRBJ2-1; TRBD2 agrees at 7 bases. CDR1 and CDR2 from the germline V gene are SGHTA and FQGNSA. V dropped 3 bases and J dropped 7; count of bases not matched to a gene: 3. The CDR3 contains 13 residues. The CDR3 DNA sequence: TGTGCCAGCAGCTTCGCGGGGGTGAATGAGCAGTTCTTC. It is translated as CASSFAGVNEQFF.

The rearrangement uses TRBV15 and TRBJ2-1; weak D call: TRBD1 (6 bases). Germline values: CDR1 LNHNV, CDR2 YYDKDF (reference sequence). V lost 0 bases and J lost 5, with 14 bases in between. This CDR3 is built from 16 residues. CDR3: CATSREAQGTHNEQFF. The CDR3 DNA sequence: TGTGCCACCAGCAGAGAGGCCCAGGGGACCCACAATGAGCAGTTCTTC.

The chain recombines TRBV5-6 with TRBJ2-2, with a tentative D call TRBD2 (5 bases). V was cut by 3 bases and J by 5 bases, with 17 bases left in between. This CDR3 region has 16 residues. Germline V CDR1 and CDR2: SGHDT, YYEEEE. CDR3 loop: CASSSYVREWTGELFF. As DNA, the CDR3 is TGTGCCAGCAGCTCTTACGTGAGGGAGTGGACCGGGGAGCTGTTTTTT.

The chain links TRBV19 to TRBJ1-5; 10 bases map to TRBD1. The germline CDR1 and CDR2 sequences are LNHDA and SQIVND (reference sequence). The CDR3 length is 16 residues. The J segment lost 1 base and the V segment lost 9 bases, leaving 9 bases of the junction unmatched. CDR3 sequence (DNA): TGTGCCAGCTCCCCCGGGACAGGGGTCAGCAATCAGCCCCAGCATTTT. It translates to CASSPGTGVSNQPQHF.